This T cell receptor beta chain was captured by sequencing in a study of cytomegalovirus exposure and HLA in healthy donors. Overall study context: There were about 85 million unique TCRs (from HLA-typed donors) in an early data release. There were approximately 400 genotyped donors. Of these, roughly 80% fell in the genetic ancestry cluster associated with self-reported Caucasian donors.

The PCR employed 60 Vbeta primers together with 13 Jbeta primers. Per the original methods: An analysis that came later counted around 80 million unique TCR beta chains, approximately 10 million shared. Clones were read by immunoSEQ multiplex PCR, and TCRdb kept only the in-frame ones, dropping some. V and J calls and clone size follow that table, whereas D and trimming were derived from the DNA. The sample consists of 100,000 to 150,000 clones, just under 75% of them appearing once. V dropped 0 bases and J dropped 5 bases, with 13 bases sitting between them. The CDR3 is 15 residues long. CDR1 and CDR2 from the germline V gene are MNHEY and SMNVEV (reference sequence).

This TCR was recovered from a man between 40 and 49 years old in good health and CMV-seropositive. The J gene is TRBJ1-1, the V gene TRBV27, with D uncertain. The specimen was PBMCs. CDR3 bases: TGTGCCAGCAGTTTATCCGAGGGAGTGGGAACTGAAGCTTTCTTT. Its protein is CASSLSEGVGTEAFF.